The present T cell receptor (beta chain) was sequenced within a study of cytomegalovirus exposure and HLA in healthy donors (dated by TCRdb to the late 2010s). The study in broad terms: An earlier analysis of some 550 of the donors reported 250 to 300 Gb of sequence data and some 120 million unique TCR beta sequences from 150 million to 200 million T cells. Roughly 300 gigabases of sequencing data and tens of millions of unique TCR sequences made up an early release that covered fewer than 650 HLA-typed donors. Among the roughly 400 genotyped donors, approximately 77% belonged to the genetic ancestry cluster associated with self-reported Caucasian donors. The study aimed to test whether signatures of past pathogen exposure could be identified by cataloging public T cell receptors. The study used immunosequencing to profile the T cell repertoires of about 670 subjects and linked those repertoires to cytomegalovirus serostatus. In addition to the first cohort of 666 subjects, a separate validation cohort of 130 or so different subjects was used. To predict cytomegalovirus infection status, the study brought together high-throughput TCR immunosequencing, statistical association of individual TCRs with disease status, and machine learning. A later analysis re-examined previously published TCR beta repertoires from hundreds of donors and added high-resolution HLA genotyping to investigate patterns of TCR occurrence. The later analysis used no new phenotypic data to find candidate immune exposures, relying instead on TCR beta sequences and their occurrence across donors. An earlier analysis of 500 to 650 of the donors applied high-throughput TCR beta sequencing to assess whether each TCR beta V gene segment acted as functional or pseudogenic. Donor age, sex, ethnicity and CMV serostatus were collected together with the repertoire data. In a later genetic analysis, genome-wide SNP genotypes for about 55% of the roughly 700 donors were used, and that subset was treated as a discovery cohort. Every discovery cohort repertoire had been produced on one sequencing platform. HLA typing included class I and class II loci at four-digit resolution. The number of donors typed differed by locus, with roughly 629-640 for A, B, C, DRB1 and DQB1, roughly 520 for DQA1, under 610 for DPA1, and approximately 470 for DPB1. A handful of DR-DQ haplotypes were handled as single units for association and clustering because linkage in the cohort was strong. Among some 400 genotyped donors of the cohort, an average of approximately 240,000 unique TCR beta nucleotide sequences were sequenced per donor, roughly 18% of them non-productive. What the research found in general, with its limitations: A cluster of highly shared sequence variants was judged likely to be a technical artifact of the sequencing pipeline. This cohort had only TCR beta chains sequenced, and the lack of alpha or paired-chain data limited which features could be detected. The study listed approximately 150 TCR beta chains as associated with cytomegalovirus. Linkage disequilibrium might explain the correlated functional status among segregating V segments, but an unknown experimental factor could not be excluded. In a later analysis, some 17,000 TCR beta sequences were associated with specific HLA alleles at a false discovery rate of 0.05. While some public TCRs were present in many individuals, most TCR sequences turned up only very rarely across donors. When HLA alleles, especially DR and DQ, strongly co-occurred, attributing TCR associations to individual alleles was difficult. Some IMGT-functional V segments, including TRBV6-2 and TRBV6-3, could not be distinguished by the 87-base-pair reads and were therefore excluded. An association between a missense DCLRE1C variant and V-gene and J-gene trimming of TCR beta chains was found in a later genetic analysis and replicated in an independent cohort. Immune exposure information for the cohort was limited to CMV serostatus. A later analysis found that TCR association rates varied across HLA loci, with DRB1 alleles showing the most associated TCRs and HLA-C alleles the fewest. In vitro tests confirmed that three of the cytomegalovirus-associated TCR beta chains recognize cytomegalovirus antigens. The presence/absence analyses assumed that sequencing depth was roughly uniform across donors, and that assumption may not be true. In a later analysis, HLA-associated TCR beta chains were found to be more clonally expanded and to have lower generation probabilities than equally common non-associated chains. According to a later genetic analysis, donors in an Asian-associated ancestry cluster had fewer N-insertions in productive TCRs than the roughly 660-donor mean. An earlier analysis of approximately 500 of the donors showed that most TCR beta V segments appeared in productive rearrangements either about 87% or about 30% of the time, which broadly matched IMGT annotations. Because some donors lacked HLA typing at each locus, the association tests relied only on the typed subset. It was suggested by the authors that the approach could potentially be generalized to other disease states and immunological phenotypes. Most CMV-associated TCR beta chains appeared to be HLA-restricted in a later analysis, and the HLA associations seemed to be driven largely by CMV exposure. A further reported finding was that TCR beta sequences accurately predicted the HLA-A and HLA-B alleles for most subjects in the first cohort. The classifier was reported to diagnose cytomegalovirus status with high specificity and sensitivity in both the original cohort and the validation cohort. Several of the top co-occurrence clusters appeared to be linked to parvovirus B19, influenza, CMV and Epstein-Barr virus, according to a later analysis. Because counts were too low, seventeen rarely observed V segments, including chromosome 9 orphons, were left out of the earlier analysis of approximately 500 of the donors.

Library construction relied on the immunoSEQ multiplex PCR assay. For the multiplex PCR, a mixture combining 60 forward primers for TCR Vbeta segments and 13 reverse primers for TCR Jbeta segments was used. A multiplex PCR assay on genomic DNA amplified the CDR3 region of rearranged TCR beta genes. Amplified TCR beta libraries were sequenced as 87-base-pair reads on the Illumina HiSeq System. In the source study's methods: A later analysis tallied 70 million to 100 million unique TCR beta chains across the 666 repertoires, and roughly 11 million of those chains were shared by two or more donors. Raw reads were error-corrected and collapsed into unique sequences by a nearest-neighbor algorithm in which closely related sequences were merged to remove PCR and sequencing errors. To assign V, D and J gene segments, CDR3 sequences were aligned to IMGT reference sequences. For a sequence to be retained, a match of at least six nucleotides to both a V gene segment and a J gene segment was required. A rearrangement counted as productive if the CDR3 had no stop codons and remained in frame with V and J, and every other rearrangement counted as non-productive. Following IMGT convention, CDR3 was defined as the stretch from the second conserved V-encoded cysteine to the conserved J-encoded phenylalanine. Sequences without an unambiguous match to a single V gene segment were excluded from the earlier analysis of about 640 of the donors. In an earlier analysis of almost 600 of the donors, a V segment was called functional when productive rearrangements were above 56.7%, and segregating when the standard deviation between donors exceeded 5%. To diagnose cytomegalovirus status from the catalog of TCR beta chain sequences, a statistical classification framework was built. A later analysis assigned V and J genes by comparing TCR nucleotide sequences with IMGT/GENE-DB human TR gene sequences. The TCRdist pipeline was used in a later analysis to assign CDR3 sequences and most-parsimonious VDJ recombination scenarios. In a later analysis, every TCR beta chain was defined by the combination of its CDR3 amino acid sequence and its V-gene family, and reads without a unique V-gene family were dropped. As a way to deal with suspected cross-contamination and a sequencing artifact, a later analysis dropped approximately 590 nucleotide sequences that were highly shared and had low generation probability. In a later analysis, a clonal expansion index for each public chain was calculated from normalized within-repertoire ranks of inferred template counts. In a later analysis, generation probabilities were computed with a VDJ recombination model fitted to out-of-frame rearrangements, and the resulting probabilities were checked against IGoR. In a later analysis, hypergeometric tests were used to score TCR-TCR, TCR-HLA and TCR-CMV co-occurrence, with a repertoire-size bias correction applied to TCR pairs. A later analysis estimated false discovery rates by permuting HLA or CMV assignments 20 times. A later analysis grouped co-occurring TCRs with DBSCAN, adding TCRdist sequence similarity when clustering within HLA-allele-positive subsets. Repertoires with fewer than 30,000 or more than 120,000 public chains, plus five repertoires with anomalous nucleotide sharing, were excluded from co-occurrence clustering. This immuneACCESS table, as held by TCRdb, lists in-frame sequences with V and J called but not all clones. Of the missing ones, under half trace to an unresolved V gene in checked studies; the others have no known cause. The V and J calls and the clone size are those of that table, but D and trimming were determined from the DNA. The sample table contains approximately 290,000 clones; only one count was recorded for 80% of them. About 0.3% of the sample rests with the top ten.

As to this clone: The target of this receptor is not known. The record has no base qualities; no much larger clone is one base away.

The cohort comprised more than 550 healthy bone marrow donors. Cohort members were all nominally healthy when sampled, although unrecorded immune exposures were likely present. The donor tested CMV seronegative, placing the donor among the 350 to 400 seronegative members of the cohort. A peripheral blood sample was collected from each donor, and TCR beta sequencing was performed on peripheral blood mononuclear cells. The Qiagen DNeasy Blood Extraction Kit was used to extract genomic DNA from the blood cell samples. Ends trimmed: V by 6 bases, J by 7 bases; bases unmatched to a gene: 16. Counted from cysteine to phenylalanine, this CDR3 has 17 amino acids. Solely the CDR3 DNA is kept, with 51 bases framed from the first base. The CDR1 and CDR2 encoded by the germline V gene (reference sequence) are LNHDA and SQIVND.

The TCR was taken from a girl aged 2-10 years in good health and CMV-seronegative. Sequencing used PBMCs. Rearrangement joined TRBV19 to TRBJ2-4; TRBD1 aligns with 9 central bases. The CDR3 region: CASRSLTGGASKNIQYF. The sequenced DNA: TGTGCCAGTAGGTCCCTTACAGGGGGCGCCTCGAAGAACATTCAGTACTTC. Here the CDR3 is joined to the reference TRBV19 and TRBJ2-4 genes, and the full variable domain is: DGGITQSPKYLFRKEGQNVTLSCEQNLNHDAMYWYRQDPGQGLRLIYYSQIVNDFQKGDIAEGYSVSREKKESFPLTVTSAQKNPTAFYLCASRSLTGGASKNIQYFGAGTRLSVL.